Each of the 30 T cell receptor beta chains below was sequenced from the same sample in a study of shared clonotypes between healthy human individuals. The protocol was immunoSEQ multiplex PCR, while the TCRdb copy is restricted to in-frame clones and leaves out a portion. The table shows about 550,000 clones, with 95% to 96% occurring only once. Positively selected for CCR7, the CD45RO-negative cells used as naive CD8 cells excluded terminally differentiated effector memory CD45RA+ cells. Sequenced input: naive CD8+ T cells sorted from blood. The receptors originated from a woman aged 25 to 39 in good health.

The chain joins TRBV9 to TRBJ2-1; D not resolved. CDR3 length: 15 residues. V was clipped by 4 bases and J by 8 bases, with 19 bases between them. Per germline, CDR1 SGDLS and CDR2 YYNGEE. The CDR3 DNA reads as TGTGCCAGCAGCATTAGTGCCAGGCCCCCCCATGAGCAGTTCTTC. Its protein is CASSISARPPHEQFF.

The chain employs TRBV11-3 and TRBJ2-3; no clear D. Trimming shortened V by 2 bases and J by 0 bases, and 3 bases separated the two germline ends. Germline V gene sequence: CDR1 SGHNT, CDR2 YENEEA. The CDR3 contains 13 residues. Here the CDR3 DNA reads TGTGCCAGCAGCTTATGGAGCACAGATACGCAGTATTTT. This sequence encodes CASSLWSTDTQYF.

J is TRBJ2-7 and V is TRBV6-6; D not certain. Deletions cut 2 bases from V and 3 bases from J, with 11 bases between. CDR1 is MNHNY and CDR2 is SVGAGI in the germline V gene (reference sequence). The CDR3 runs 14 residues. The CDR3 nucleotides are TGTGCCAGCAGTTACGCCCCCCAATACTACGAGCAGTACTTC. It specifies CASSYAPQYYEQYF.

V gene TRBV5-6 combines with J gene TRBJ1-4, with no clear D. The V gene's germline CDR1 is SGHDT and CDR2 YYEEEE. The CDR3 is 12 amino acids. Trimming took off 7 bases at V and 5 bases at J, with 9 bases between the two ends. In DNA form, the CDR3 reads TGTGCCAGCCCGGACGGGAATGAAAAACTGTTTTTT. It codes for CASPDGNEKLFF.

The chain joins TRBV28 to TRBJ1-2; D remains ambiguous. Trimming left V 5 bases short and J 7 bases short, with 20 bases between. The CDR3 runs 15 residues. From germline, CDR1 is MDHEN and CDR2 SYDVKM. Here the CDR3 reads CASSEPGGYNGGYTF. As DNA, the CDR3 is TGTGCCAGCAGTGAGCCCGGAGGATACAACGGTGGCTACACCTTC.

The V and J genes are TRBV27 and TRBJ1-4, with D tentatively TRBD1 (5 bases). Germline CDR1 and CDR2: MNHEY and SMNVEV (reference sequence). V was pared by 6 bases and J by 0 bases, with 8 bases between. The CDR3 sequence is 14 residues long. CDR3 coding DNA: TGTGCCAGCAGAGGACAAGCAACTAATGAAAAACTGTTTTTT. It specifies CASRGQATNEKLFF.

The chain couples TRBV5-1 to TRBJ2-2; D perhaps matches TRBD1 (6 bases). Trimming removed 3 bases at V and 1 base at J, with 10 bases between. CDR1 and CDR2 (germline): SGHRS, YFSETQ. The CDR3 length is 15 residues. The CDR3 region has the DNA TGCGCCAGCAGCTGGGTGACAGGGAACACCGGGGAGCTGTTTTTT. Its translation: CASSWVTGNTGELFF. The full variable domain, in which reference TRBV5-1 and TRBJ2-2 provide the parts outside the CDR3, is KAGVTQTPRYLIKTRGQQVTLSCSPISGHRSVSWYQQTPGQGLQFLFEYFSETQRNKGNFPGRFSGRQFSNSRSEMNVSTLELGDSALYLCASSWVTGNTGELFFGEGSRLTVL.

Written as DNA, the CDR3 is TGTGCCAGTAGTTTTCGGACTGATAAAGGTGAGAGCTCTGGAAACACCATATATTTT. Translating gives CASSFRTDKGESSGNTIYF. The chain links TRBV19 to TRBJ1-3; D is uncertain. Germline V gene data show CDR1 as LNHDA and CDR2 as SQIVND (reference sequence). This CDR3 region has 19 residues. V was shortened by 5 bases and J by 0 bases, with 23 bases between the two germline ends.

V gene TRBV9 combines with J gene TRBJ2-3, with 8 bases aligning to TRBD2. The germline V gene has CDR1 SGDLS and CDR2 YYNGEE. This CDR3 is 14 amino acids long. V shed 4 bases, J shed 5 bases, and the junction held 6 bases outside the gene matches. CDR3 DNA: TGTGCCAGCAGCTCCGGACTAGCTGGAGATACGCAGTATTTT. Its translation: CASSSGLAGDTQYF. Full variable domain (rest looked up from reference TRBV9 and TRBJ2-3): DSGVTQTPKHLITATGQRVTLRCSPRSGDLSVYWYQQSLDQGLQFLIQYYNGEERAKGNILERFSAQQFPDLHSELNLSSLELGDSALYFCASSSGLAGDTQYFGPGTRLTVL.

The rearrangement joins TRBV28 to TRBJ1-2; no reliable D call. Trimming cost V 7 bases and J 6 bases, with 21 bases left between them. Per the germline V gene, CDR1 is MDHEN and CDR2 is SYDVKM. This CDR3 spans 15 amino acids. The CDR3 reads CASTPNPTGWDGYTF. In nucleotides, the CDR3 is TGTGCCAGCACCCCTAACCCTACCGGGTGGGATGGCTACACCTTC.

The rearrangement uses TRBV28 and TRBJ1-4; perhaps TRBD1 as D (5 bases). Germline V gene lookup returns CDR1 MDHEN and CDR2 SYDVKM. The CDR3 sequence is 13 residues long. The V and J ends lost 10 bases and 7 bases respectively, with 16 bases between them. CDR3 bases: TGTGCCATTTCGGGACCGTGGTTTGAAAAACTGTTTTTT. Translated, it gives CAISGPWFEKLFF.

The genes are TRBV6-5 and TRBJ1-1, with D perhaps matching TRBD1 (6 bases). Germline assignment: CDR1 MNHEY and CDR2 SVGAGI. The CDR3 length is 16 residues. V was trimmed by 0 bases and J by 5 bases, leaving 16 bases between them. CDR3 loop: CASSYSFAGRGTEAFF. In DNA form, the CDR3 reads TGTGCCAGCAGTTACTCTTTTGCTGGAAGGGGGACTGAAGCTTTCTTT.

This clone was seen only once. The rearrangement links TRBV5-1 to TRBJ1-3; D gene uncertain. Germline loops: CDR1 SGHRS, CDR2 YFSETQ. Trimming removed 0 bases from V and 0 bases from J, with 7 bases in between. The CDR3 sequence is 15 residues long. Written as DNA, the CDR3 is TGCGCCAGCAGCTTGGAATACGACTCTGGAAACACCATATATTTT. The encoded protein is CASSLEYDSGNTIYF.

The chain has TRBV5-1 and TRBJ1-4, with 7 positions matching TRBD1. The CDR3 is 15 residues long. The trim removed 4 bases at V and 7 bases at J, leaving 10 bases unmatched. Looked up from germline, CDR1 is SGHRS and CDR2 is YFSETQ. The CDR3 bases are TGCGCCAGCAGCGGAGGACAGGCGCTTTTTGAAAAACTGTTTTTT. This gives the protein CASSGGQALFEKLFF.

The chain couples TRBV14 to TRBJ2-7, with D perhaps TRBD1 (5 bases). Looked up from germline, CDR1 is SGHDN and CDR2 is FVKESK. V was cut by 5 bases and J by 2 bases, with 16 bases left in between. This CDR3 spans 15 amino acids. Here the CDR3 DNA reads TGTGCCAGCAGCGAGTTCAGGGATACCACCTACGAGCAGTACTTC. Protein: CASSEFRDTTYEQYF.

This clone has only one observation. This chain uses TRBV10-3 with TRBJ1-2, with a weak D call TRBD1 (5 bases). The CDR3 is 13 residues long. Trimming shortened V by 5 bases and J by 8 bases, and 15 bases separated the two germline ends. The germline V gene encodes CDR1 ENHRY and CDR2 SYGVKD. CDR3 bases: TGTGCCATCAGTTACGGGACTGAGTGGGGCTACACCTTC. It encodes CAISYGTEWGYTF.

CDR3 coding DNA: TGTGCCAGCAGCCATCAGCAGCCCGGCACAGATACGCAGTATTTT. It specifies CASSHQQPGTDTQYF. V is TRBV4-2 and J is TRBJ2-3; no definite D call. The CDR3 totals 15 residues. Germline CDR1 is LGHNA and CDR2 is YNFKEQ. Trimming removed 3 bases at V and 1 base at J, with 11 bases between.

This clone was detected once. J is TRBJ1-3 and V is TRBV5-6, with a tentative D call TRBD1 (5 bases). Between the trimmed V and J ends, which lost 0 bases and 1 base, there was a span of 20 bases. The CDR3 runs to 19 residues. Germline loops: CDR1 SGHDT, CDR2 YYEEEE. CDR3 nucleotide sequence: TGTGCCAGCAGCTTGGACATTGTAGGACACCTGAAATCTGGAAACACCATATATTTT. Its protein is CASSLDIVGHLKSGNTIYF.

This sequence joins TRBV15 and TRBJ2-5; 12 nucleotides align to TRBD2. CDR3 length: 17 residues. In germline, CDR1 is LNHNV, CDR2 YYDKDF (reference sequence). Trimming cost V 1 base and J 4 bases; bases outside gene matches: 7. The CDR3 DNA sequence: TGTGCCACCAGCAGAGTCTCCCTAGCGGGAGGGCCAGAGACCCAGTACTTC. Protein: CATSRVSLAGGPETQYF.

The chain's CDR3 is CASSLRGSREQYF. The CDR3, as DNA: TGTGCCAGCAGTCTCCGCGGCAGTCGCGAGCAGTACTTC. The chain combines TRBV27 with TRBJ2-7, with D uncertain. V lost 5 bases and J lost 6, with 14 bases in between. Germline V gene data show CDR1 as MNHEY and CDR2 as SMNVEV (reference sequence). This CDR3 spans 13 amino acids.

The chain joins TRBV28 to TRBJ1-2, with unresolved D. The CDR3 spans 13 residues. From germline, CDR1 is MDHEN and CDR2 SYDVKM. V was cut by 7 bases and J by 4 bases, with 13 bases left in between. CDR3 amino acids: CASTPGLLYGYTF. CDR3 in DNA: TGTGCCAGCACCCCGGGCCTCCTCTATGGCTACACCTTC.

This clone was observed a single time. This rearrangement joins TRBV28 to TRBJ2-5, with TRBD2 matching over 9 bases. The V gene's germline CDR1 is MDHEN and CDR2 SYDVKM. This CDR3 contains 16 residues. V lost 7 bases, J lost 5 bases, and 14 bases stayed unmatched. DNA of the CDR3: TGTGCCAGCATCCCGGGACTAGCCCCAGCGTTGGAGACCCAGTACTTC. Translation gives CASIPGLAPALETQYF.

The chain employs TRBV28 and TRBJ1-1; TRBD1 matches at 10 bases. The CDR3 runs to 16 residues. The J segment lost 3 bases and the V segment lost 4 bases, leaving 8 bases of the junction unmatched. Germline V CDR1 and CDR2: MDHEN, SYDVKM. In DNA form, the CDR3 reads TGTGCCAGCAGTTCTACCCGACAGGGGGCGCACACTGAAGCTTTCTTT. As protein: CASSSTRQGAHTEAFF.

CDR3: CASSEERGRTNEKLFF. DNA of the CDR3: TGTGCCAGCAGTGAGGAGCGGGGGCGAACTAATGAAAAACTGTTTTTT. The V call is TRBV2, the J call TRBJ1-4; perhaps TRBD1 as D (6 bases). Germline V gives CDR1 SNHLY, CDR2 FYNNEI. Trimming stripped 3 bases from V and 1 base from J, with 12 bases between. The CDR3 contains 16 residues. The full variable domain, completed using reference TRBV2 and TRBJ1-4, is EPEVTQTPSHQVTQMGQEVILRCVPISNHLYFYWYRQILGQKVEFLVSFYNNEISEKSEIFDDQFSVERPDGSNFTLKIRSTKLEDSAMYFCASSEERGRTNEKLFFGSGTQLSVL.

The rearrangement links TRBV7-2 to TRBJ2-1; 13 bases fit TRBD2. Trimming cost V 4 bases and J 5 bases; bases outside gene matches: 2. The germline V gene has CDR1 SGHTA and CDR2 FQGNSA. This CDR3 has 15 amino acids. The CDR3 DNA follows: TGTGCCAGCAGCTGGACTAGCGGGAGTCACAATGAGCAGTTCTTC. This codes for CASSWTSGSHNEQFF.

The CDR3 DNA reads as TGCGCCAGCGGCTCATGGAATGAAAAACTGTTTTTT. As protein: CASGSWNEKLFF. The J gene is TRBJ1-4, the V gene TRBV4-1, with D unresolved. V lost 8 bases and J 5 bases, leaving 9 bases between the germline ends. Germline V lookup: CDR1 MGHRA, CDR2 YSYEKL. This CDR3 spans 12 amino acids.

This clone was recorded a few times. V gene TRBV27 combines with J gene TRBJ1-4, with 9 nucleotides matching TRBD1. The CDR3 consists of 15 residues. CDR1 and CDR2 (germline): MNHEY, SMNVEV (reference sequence). Germline trimming cut 5 bases from V and 5 bases from J; bases unmatched to any gene: 6. The CDR3 loop reads CASSATGTGNEKLFF. The CDR3 coding sequence is TGTGCCAGCAGTGCCACCGGGACAGGGAATGAAAAACTGTTTTTT.

CDR3: CASSFSQGETSYEQYF. In DNA, the CDR3 is TGTGCCAGCAGTTTCTCACAGGGGGAAACGAGCTACGAGCAGTACTTC. The V and J genes are TRBV27 and TRBJ2-7; 8 nucleotides align to TRBD1. The CDR3 runs to 16 residues. CDR1 is MNHEY and CDR2 is SMNVEV in the germline V gene (reference sequence). V lost 3 bases and J lost 3; bases outside the gene matches: 10.

This chain uses TRBV30 with TRBJ2-1; D is uncertain. CDR1 and CDR2 from the germline V gene are GTSNPN and SVGIG (reference sequence). The CDR3 is 16 residues long. Deletions cut 5 bases from V and 0 bases from J, with 17 bases between. The CDR3 DNA sequence: TGTGCCTGGTACAAGATTGAGTCAAGCTCCTACAATGAGCAGTTCTTC. This sequence encodes CAWYKIESSSYNEQFF.

This clone was recorded only once. CDR3 region: CASSLLSGTGGDEQFF. The CDR3 bases are TGTGCCAGCAGCTTATTGTCCGGGACAGGGGGCGATGAGCAGTTCTTC. The rearrangement links TRBV7-9 to TRBJ2-1; 12 bases are a match to TRBD1. Germline V lookup: CDR1 SEHNR, CDR2 FQNEAQ (reference sequence). The junction had 7 bases not matched to a gene; V was cut back by 2 bases and J by 8 bases. The CDR3 has 16 amino acids.